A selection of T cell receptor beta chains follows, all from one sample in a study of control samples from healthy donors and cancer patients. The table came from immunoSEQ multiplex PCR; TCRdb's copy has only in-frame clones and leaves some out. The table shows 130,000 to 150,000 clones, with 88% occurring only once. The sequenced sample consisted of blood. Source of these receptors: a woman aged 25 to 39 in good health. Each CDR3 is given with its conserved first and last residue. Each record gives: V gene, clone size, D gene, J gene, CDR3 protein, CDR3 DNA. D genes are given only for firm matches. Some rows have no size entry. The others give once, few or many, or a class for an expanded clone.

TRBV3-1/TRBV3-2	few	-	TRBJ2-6	CASSQQPALANVLTF	TGTGCCAGCAGCCAACAACCGGCTCTGGCCAACGTCCTGACTTTC
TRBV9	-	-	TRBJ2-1	CASSVGSGYNEQFF	TGTGCCAGCAGCGTAGGATCGGGCTACAATGAGCAGTTCTTC
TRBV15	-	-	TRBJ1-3	CATEPTGSGNTIYF	TGTGCCACCGAGCCAACTGGCTCTGGAAACACCATATATTTT
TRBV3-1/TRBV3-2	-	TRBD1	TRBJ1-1	CASRTGQSLEAFF	TGTGCCAGCAGGACGGGACAGAGCCTTGAAGCTTTCTTT
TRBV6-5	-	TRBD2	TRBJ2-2	CASKERGGPGELFF	TGTGCCAGCAAGGAGCGGGGGGGTCCCGGGGAGCTGTTTTTT
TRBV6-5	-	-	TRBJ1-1	CASSLLLGGTEAFF	TGTGCCAGCAGTCTCCTATTGGGGGGTACGGAAGCTTTCTTT
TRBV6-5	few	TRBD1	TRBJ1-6	CASSMTGLGPLHF	TGTGCCAGCAGCATGACAGGGCTTGGACCCCTCCACTTT
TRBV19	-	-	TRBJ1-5	CASEQRTHSNQPQHF	TGTGCCAGCGAACAACGGACACATAGCAATCAGCCCCAGCATTTT
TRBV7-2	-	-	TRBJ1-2	CASSLDGGDYGYTF	TGTGCCAGCAGCTTAGATGGGGGGGACTATGGCTACACCTTC
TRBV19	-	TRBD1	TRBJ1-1	CASSIGLTGAEAFF	TGTGCCAGTAGTATAGGCTTGACAGGGGCTGAAGCTTTCTTT